This TCR beta chain was sequenced in a study of T cell responses to AZD1222 COVID-19 vaccine. In this sample, this clone turned up once. Its antigen is currently unknown. The study's findings and limits: Of spike-specific TCRs, nearly half reportedly target regions left unmutated in variants. Breadth and depth of Spike-specific TCRs rose after two AZD1222 doses.

Sequencing used immunoSEQ multiplex PCR; TCRdb keeps in-frame clones, though not all of them. The data hold some 130,000 clones, with roughly 85% observed a single time. The germline V gene has CDR1 GTSNPN and CDR2 SVGIG (reference sequence). Trimming took 1 base from V and 5 from J, leaving 14 bases between them. The CDR3 length is 14 residues. The chain couples TRBV30 to TRBJ1-1; TRBD1 is a possible D gene (6 bases). The TCR was taken from an adult who received the MenACWY meningococcal vaccine as a control. Sample: peripheral blood, taken 28 days after the second dose of the MenACWY control vaccine. The CDR3 is CAWSELGGETEAFF. The CDR3 DNA follows: TGTGCCTGGAGTGAGTTAGGGGGAGAAACTGAAGCTTTCTTT.